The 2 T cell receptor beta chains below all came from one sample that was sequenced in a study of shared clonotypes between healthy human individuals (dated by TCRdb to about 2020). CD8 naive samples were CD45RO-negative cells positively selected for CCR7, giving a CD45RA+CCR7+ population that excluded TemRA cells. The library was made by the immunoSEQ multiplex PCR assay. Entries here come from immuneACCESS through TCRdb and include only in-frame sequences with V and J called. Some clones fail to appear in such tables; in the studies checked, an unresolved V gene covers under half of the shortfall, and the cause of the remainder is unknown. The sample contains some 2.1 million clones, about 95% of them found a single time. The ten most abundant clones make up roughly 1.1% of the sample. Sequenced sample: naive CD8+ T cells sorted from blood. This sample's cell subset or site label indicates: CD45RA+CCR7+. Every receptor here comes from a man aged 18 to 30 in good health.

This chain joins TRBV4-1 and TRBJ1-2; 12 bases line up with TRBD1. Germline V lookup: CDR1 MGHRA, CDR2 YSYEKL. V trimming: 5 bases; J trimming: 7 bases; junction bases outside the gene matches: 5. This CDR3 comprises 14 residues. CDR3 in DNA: TGCGCCAGCAGCTTGGGACAGGGGGCGTCTGGCTACACCTTC. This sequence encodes CASSLGQGASGYTF.

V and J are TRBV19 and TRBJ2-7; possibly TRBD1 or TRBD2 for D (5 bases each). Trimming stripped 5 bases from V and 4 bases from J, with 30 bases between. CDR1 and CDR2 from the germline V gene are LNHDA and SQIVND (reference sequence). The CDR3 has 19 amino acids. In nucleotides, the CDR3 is TGTGCCAGTAGTCCGGGACGAAGCACAGGTCTAACAATCGGGTACGAGCAGTACTTC. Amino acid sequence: CASSPGRSTGLTIGYEQYF.